The 10 T cell receptor beta chains given below trace back to one sample, sequenced in a study of neurological immune-mediated disorders. TCRdb independently ran MiXCR on the 5' RACE reads; one entry per CDR3 protein. The table records 30,000 to 40,000 distinct CDR3 sequences, roughly 7.3% of them present only once. The sequencing sample was made of PBMCs. These receptors all come from a woman aged 40 to 49 in good health.

This clonotype came up many times. The chain carries TRBV12-3 or TRBV12-4 and TRBJ1-2; 8 bases align to TRBD1. CDR3 size: 13 residues. With 6 bases clipped from V and 6 bases from J, the junction kept 6 bases outside the gene matches. CDR3 DNA sequence: TGTGCCAGCAGGGACAGGGAGGCAGATGGCTACACCTTC. Its translation: CASRDREADGYTF.

This clonotype was recorded at least ten times. The chain joins TRBV7-9 to TRBJ2-1; unclear D gene. The germline V and J ends were trimmed by 7 bases and 2 bases, with 9 bases remaining between them. The CDR3 is 13 residues long. Looked up from germline, CDR1 is SEHNR and CDR2 is FQNEAQ (reference sequence). DNA for the CDR3: TGTGCCAGCATAAAGGAAGCCTACAATGAGCAGTTCTTC. It codes for CASIKEAYNEQFF.

This clonotype was recorded many times. The chain is built from TRBV12-3 or TRBV12-4 and TRBJ2-1; 9 bases are a match to TRBD2. V shed 5 bases and J 5 bases; nucleotides not matched to a gene: 13. The CDR3 totals 17 residues. CDR3: CASSPPSWRGGHNEQFF. The CDR3 DNA is TGTGCCAGCAGTCCCCCGAGTTGGCGGGGGGGACACAATGAGCAGTTCTTC.

This clonotype was picked up many times. V is TRBV27 and J is TRBJ2-6; D call uncertain. The CDR3 spans 14 residues. CDR1 and CDR2 from the germline V gene are MNHEY and SMNVEV (reference sequence). Deletions cut 2 bases from V and 4 bases from J, with 6 bases between. The CDR3 here is CASSLKAGANVLTF. The CDR3 DNA reads TGTGCCAGCAGTTTAAAGGCCGGGGCCAACGTCCTGACTTTC.

At least ten counts were recorded for this clonotype. The rearrangement joins TRBV20-1 to TRBJ1-1; D gene ambiguous. Trimming removed 6 bases from V and 10 bases from J, with 12 bases in between. The CDR3 consists of 10 residues. The germline V gene has CDR1 DFQATT and CDR2 SNEGSKA (reference sequence). In DNA form, the CDR3 reads TGCAGTGCGGGTGGTACAAGAGCTTTCTTT. This gives the protein CSAGGTRAFF.

This rearrangement joins TRBV12-3 or TRBV12-4 to TRBJ2-1, with unresolved D. The CDR3 runs to 13 residues. The ends were cut back, 8 bases at V and 0 bases at J, with 8 bases in the middle. The CDR3, as DNA: TGTGCCAGCTTTTTTAGCTCCTACAATGAGCAGTTCTTC. Translated, it gives CASFFSSYNEQFF.

This clonotype was seen repeatedly, ten times or more. The CDR3 DNA reads TGTGCCAGCAGTTTATGGGGACAGGGGGATCCCGAGCAGTACTTC. It encodes CASSLWGQGDPEQYF. The V and J genes are TRBV28 and TRBJ2-7; TRBD1 matches at 11 bases. With V trimmed by 0 bases and J by 6 bases, 4 bases remained unmatched. The CDR3 length is 15 residues. Germline CDR1 is MDHEN and CDR2 is SYDVKM.

The table lists this clonotype with a few counts. The J gene is TRBJ1-3, the V gene TRBV20-1; D is unclear. This CDR3 spans 14 amino acids. Deletions cut 5 bases from V and 6 bases from J, with 17 bases between. Looked up from germline, CDR1 is DFQATT and CDR2 is SNEGSKA (reference sequence). CDR3 region: CSAGPHVQSNTIYF. The CDR3 DNA follows: TGCAGTGCTGGCCCACATGTACAATCAAACACCATATATTTT.

This clonotype was recorded at least ten times. The V and J genes are TRBV6-5 and TRBJ2-3; D perhaps matches TRBD2 (6 bases). The CDR3 sequence is 19 residues long. V shed 5 bases and J shed 0 bases, with 24 bases lying between them. CDR1 and CDR2 (germline): MNHEY, SVGAGI. CDR3 sequence reads: CASSALVSGEKTSTDTQYF. The CDR3, as DNA: TGTGCCAGCAGTGCACTAGTGTCGGGAGAGAAAACTAGCACAGATACGCAGTATTTT.

This clonotype was found many times. CDR3 DNA sequence: TGTGCCAGCAGTTCGACAGCGTCTAGCACAGATACGCAGTATTTT. Protein sequence: CASSSTASSTDTQYF. The chain recombines TRBV12-3 or TRBV12-4 with TRBJ2-3, with D perhaps TRBD1 (5 bases). V dropped 4 bases and J dropped 0 bases, with 11 bases sitting between them. There are 15 residues in the CDR3.